This T cell receptor beta chain was sequenced during a study of identical twins. The V gene end was trimmed by 5 bases and the J gene end by 7 bases; junction bases not matched to a gene: 10. Germline CDR1 is KGHSH and CDR2 is LQKENI. The CDR3 runs to 14 residues. This clonotype occurred many times. TCRdb reprocessed the 5' RACE reads via MiXCR and lists one record per CDR3 protein. Of roughly 350,000 distinct CDR3 sequences listed, roughly 9% were seen once; the top ten hold approximately 9.3%. The chain uses TRBV18 and TRBJ2-7; 8 bases match TRBD2. The sequencing sample was made of naive T cells sorted from blood. The TCR was taken from a woman aged 45-65 years in good health. CDR3 nucleotide sequence: TGTGCCAGCTCAACCGGGACTAGGCCCGGGGAGCAGTACTTC. Protein product: CASSTGTRPGEQYF.